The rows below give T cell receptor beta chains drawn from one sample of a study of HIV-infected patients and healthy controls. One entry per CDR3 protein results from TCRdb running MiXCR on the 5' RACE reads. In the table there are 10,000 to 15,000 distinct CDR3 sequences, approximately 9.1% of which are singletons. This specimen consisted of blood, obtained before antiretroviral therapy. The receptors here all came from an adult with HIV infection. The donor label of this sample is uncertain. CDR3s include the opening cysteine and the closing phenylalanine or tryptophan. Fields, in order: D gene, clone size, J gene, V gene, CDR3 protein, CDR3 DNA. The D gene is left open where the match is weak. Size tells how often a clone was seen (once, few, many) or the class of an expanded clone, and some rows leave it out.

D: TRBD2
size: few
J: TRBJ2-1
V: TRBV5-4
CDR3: CASSPRGGGYNEQFF
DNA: TGTGCCAGCAGCCCGCGGGGCGGGGGGTACAATGAGCAGTTCTTC

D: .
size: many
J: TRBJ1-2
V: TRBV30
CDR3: CASSLDPNYGYTF
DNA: TGTGCCTCCTCCCTGGACCCTAACTATGGCTACACCTTC

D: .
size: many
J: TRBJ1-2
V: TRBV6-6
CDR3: CASSYQRGAYDGYTF
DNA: TGTGCCAGCAGTTATCAAAGGGGCGCTTATGATGGCTACACCTTC

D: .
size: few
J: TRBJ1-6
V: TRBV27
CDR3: CASSSPGTYNSPLHF
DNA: TGTGCCAGCAGTTCTCCAGGAACCTATAATTCACCCCTCCACTTT

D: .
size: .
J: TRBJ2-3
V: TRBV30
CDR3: CAWSSAIGGTQYF
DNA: TGTGCCTGGAGTTCGGCCATAGGAGGTACGCAGTATTTT

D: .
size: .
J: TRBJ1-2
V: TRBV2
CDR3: CASSPPGGRVDGYTF
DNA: TGTGCCAGCAGTCCGCCCGGGGGCAGGGTCGATGGCTACACCTTC

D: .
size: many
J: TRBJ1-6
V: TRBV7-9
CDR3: CASSFYRGLYNSPLHF
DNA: TGTGCCAGCAGCTTTTACCGGGGCCTCTATAATTCACCCCTCCACTTT

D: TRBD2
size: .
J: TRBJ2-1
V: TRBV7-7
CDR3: CASSLLTSGYSYNEQFF
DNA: TGTGCTAGCAGCTTATTGACTAGCGGGTATTCCTACAATGAGCAGTTCTTC

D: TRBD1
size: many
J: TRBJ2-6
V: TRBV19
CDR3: CASSGGDRGFSGANVLTF
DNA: TGTGCCAGTAGTGGCGGGGACAGGGGTTTCTCTGGGGCCAACGTCCTGACTTTC

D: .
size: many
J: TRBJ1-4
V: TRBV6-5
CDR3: CASSYSNAENYATNEKLFF
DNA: TGTGCCAGCAGTTACTCGAATGCGGAGAACTATGCAACTAATGAAAAACTGTTTTTT

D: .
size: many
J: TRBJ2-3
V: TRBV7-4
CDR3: CASSPFAGATDTQYF
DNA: TGTGCCAGCAGCCCCTTTGCGGGGGCAACAGATACGCAGTATTTT

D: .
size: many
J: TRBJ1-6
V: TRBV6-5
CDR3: CASSYSSLEESPLHF
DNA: TGTGCCAGCAGTTACTCGTCCCTCGAAGAATCACCCCTCCACTTT

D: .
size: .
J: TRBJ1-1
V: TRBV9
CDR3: CASSLSGANTEAFF
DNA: TGTGCCAGCAGCCTATCGGGGGCGAACACTGAAGCTTTCTTT